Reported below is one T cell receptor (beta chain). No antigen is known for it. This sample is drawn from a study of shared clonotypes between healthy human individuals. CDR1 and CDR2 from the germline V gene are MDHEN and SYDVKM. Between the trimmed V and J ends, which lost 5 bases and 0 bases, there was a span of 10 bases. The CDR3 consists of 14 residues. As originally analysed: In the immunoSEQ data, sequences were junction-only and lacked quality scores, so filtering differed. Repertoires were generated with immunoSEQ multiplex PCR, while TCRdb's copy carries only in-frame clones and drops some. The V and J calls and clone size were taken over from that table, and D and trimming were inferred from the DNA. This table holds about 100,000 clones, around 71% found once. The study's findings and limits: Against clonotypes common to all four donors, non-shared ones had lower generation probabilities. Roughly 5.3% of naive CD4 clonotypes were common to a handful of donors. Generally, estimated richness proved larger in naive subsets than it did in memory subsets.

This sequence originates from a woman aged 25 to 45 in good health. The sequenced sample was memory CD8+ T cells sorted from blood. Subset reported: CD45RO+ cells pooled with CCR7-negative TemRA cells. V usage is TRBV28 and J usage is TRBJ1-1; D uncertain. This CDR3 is CASSPAWVNTEAFF. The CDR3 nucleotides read TGTGCCAGCAGTCCCGCCTGGGTGAACACTGAAGCTTTCTTT.